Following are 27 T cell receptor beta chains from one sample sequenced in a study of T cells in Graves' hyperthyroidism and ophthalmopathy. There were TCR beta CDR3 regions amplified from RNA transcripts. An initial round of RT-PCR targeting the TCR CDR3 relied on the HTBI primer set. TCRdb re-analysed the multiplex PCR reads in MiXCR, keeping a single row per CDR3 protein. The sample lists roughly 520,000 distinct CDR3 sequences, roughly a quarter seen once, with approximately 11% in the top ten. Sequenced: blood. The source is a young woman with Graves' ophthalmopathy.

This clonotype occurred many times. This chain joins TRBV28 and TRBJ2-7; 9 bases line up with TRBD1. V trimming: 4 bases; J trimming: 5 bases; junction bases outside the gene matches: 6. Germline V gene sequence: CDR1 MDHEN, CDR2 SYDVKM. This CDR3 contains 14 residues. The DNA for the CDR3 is TGTGCCAGCAGTTGGGGACAGGGAAGGCACGAGCAGTACTTC. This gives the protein CASSWGQGRHEQYF.

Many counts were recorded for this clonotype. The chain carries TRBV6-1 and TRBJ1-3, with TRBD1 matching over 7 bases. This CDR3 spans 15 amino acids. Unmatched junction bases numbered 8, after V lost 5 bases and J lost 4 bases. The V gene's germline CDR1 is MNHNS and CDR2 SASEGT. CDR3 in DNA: TGTGCCAGCAGTCGACAGGGAAAGGGAGGAAACACCATATATTTT. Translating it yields CASSRQGKGGNTIYF.

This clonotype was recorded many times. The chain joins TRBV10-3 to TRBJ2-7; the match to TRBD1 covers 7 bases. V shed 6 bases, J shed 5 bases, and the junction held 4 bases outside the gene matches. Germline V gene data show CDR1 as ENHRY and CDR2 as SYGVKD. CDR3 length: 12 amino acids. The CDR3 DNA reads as TGTGCCATCAGGGGAGACAGGGACGAGCAGTACTTC. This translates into CAIRGDRDEQYF.

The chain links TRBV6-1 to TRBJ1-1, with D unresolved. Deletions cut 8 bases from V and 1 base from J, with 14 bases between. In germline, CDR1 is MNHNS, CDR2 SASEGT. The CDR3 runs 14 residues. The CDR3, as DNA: TGTGCCAGCTCCGGCAGACATACGAACACTGAAGCTTTCTTT. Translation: CASSGRHTNTEAFF.

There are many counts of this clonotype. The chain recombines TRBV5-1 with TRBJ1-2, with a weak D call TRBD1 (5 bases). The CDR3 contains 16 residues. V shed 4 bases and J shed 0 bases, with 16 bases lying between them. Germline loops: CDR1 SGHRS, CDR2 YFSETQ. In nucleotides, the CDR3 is TGCGCCAGCAGCCCGGACAACGGCGAAGCTAACTATGGCTACACCTTC. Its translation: CASSPDNGEANYGYTF.

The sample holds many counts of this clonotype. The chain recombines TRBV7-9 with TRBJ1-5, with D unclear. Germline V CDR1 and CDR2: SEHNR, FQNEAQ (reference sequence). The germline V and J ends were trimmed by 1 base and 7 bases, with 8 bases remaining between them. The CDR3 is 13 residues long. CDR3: CASSLDEAQPQHF. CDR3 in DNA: TGTGCCAGCAGCTTAGACGAGGCGCAGCCCCAGCATTTT.

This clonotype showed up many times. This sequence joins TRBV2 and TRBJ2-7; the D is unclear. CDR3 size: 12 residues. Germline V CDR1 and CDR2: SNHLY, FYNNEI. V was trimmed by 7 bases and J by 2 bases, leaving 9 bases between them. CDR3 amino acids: CASKEAAYEQYF. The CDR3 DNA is TGTGCCAGCAAAGAGGCAGCCTACGAGCAGTACTTC.

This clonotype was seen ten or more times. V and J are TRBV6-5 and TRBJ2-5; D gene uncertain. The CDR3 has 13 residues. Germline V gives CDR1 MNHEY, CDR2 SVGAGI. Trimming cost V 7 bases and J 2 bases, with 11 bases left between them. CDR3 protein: CASTPASQETQYF. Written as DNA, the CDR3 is TGTGCCAGCACTCCAGCGTCGCAAGAGACCCAGTACTTC.

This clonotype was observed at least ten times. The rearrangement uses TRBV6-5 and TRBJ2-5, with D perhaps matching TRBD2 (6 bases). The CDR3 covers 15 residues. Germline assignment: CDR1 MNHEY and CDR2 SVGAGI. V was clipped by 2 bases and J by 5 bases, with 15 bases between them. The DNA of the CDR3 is TGTGCCAGCAGTTACGGTGGGGCAGGGACTGAGACCCAGTACTTC. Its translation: CASSYGGAGTETQYF.

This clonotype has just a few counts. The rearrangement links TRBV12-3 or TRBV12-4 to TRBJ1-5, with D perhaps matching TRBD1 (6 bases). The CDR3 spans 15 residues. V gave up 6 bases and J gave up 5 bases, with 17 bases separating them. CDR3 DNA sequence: TGTGCCAGCAGGGACAGCCACCTCTTTCATCAGCCCCAGCATTTT. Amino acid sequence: CASRDSHLFHQPQHF.

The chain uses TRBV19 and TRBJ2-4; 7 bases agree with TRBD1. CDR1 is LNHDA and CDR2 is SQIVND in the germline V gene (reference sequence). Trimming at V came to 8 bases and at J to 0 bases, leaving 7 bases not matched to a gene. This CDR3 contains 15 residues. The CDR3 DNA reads TGTGCCAGTGGGGACAGCCTAATAGCCAAAAACATTCAGTACTTC. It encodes CASGDSLIAKNIQYF. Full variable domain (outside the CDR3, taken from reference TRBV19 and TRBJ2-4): DGGITQSPKYLFRKEGQNVTLSCEQNLNHDAMYWYRQDPGQGLRLIYYSQIVNDFQKGDIAEGYSVSREKKESFPLTVTSAQKNPTAFYLCASGDSLIAKNIQYFGAGTRLSVL.

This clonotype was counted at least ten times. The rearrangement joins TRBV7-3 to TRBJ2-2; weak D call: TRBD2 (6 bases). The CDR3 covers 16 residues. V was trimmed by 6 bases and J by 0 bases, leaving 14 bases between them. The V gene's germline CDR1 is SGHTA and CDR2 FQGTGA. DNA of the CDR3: TGTGCCAGCAGACAGTCCGGGACTCCGAACACCGGGGAGCTGTTTTTT. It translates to CASRQSGTPNTGELFF. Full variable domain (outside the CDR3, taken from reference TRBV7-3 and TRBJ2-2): GAGVSQTPSNKVTEKGKYVELRCDPISGHTALYWYRQSLGQGPEFLIYFQGTGAADDSGLPNDRFFAVRPEGSVSTLKIQRTERGDSAVYLCASRQSGTPNTGELFFGEGSRLTVL.

The CDR3, as DNA: TGTGCCATCAGTGAGTCTTCAGGACAGCAGTACTTC. Its protein product is CAISESSGQQYF. This sequence joins TRBV10-3 and TRBJ2-7; the D is unclear. V gave up 0 bases and J gave up 8 bases, with 8 bases separating them. The germline gives CDR1 ENHRY, CDR2 SYGVKD. CDR3 size: 12 residues.

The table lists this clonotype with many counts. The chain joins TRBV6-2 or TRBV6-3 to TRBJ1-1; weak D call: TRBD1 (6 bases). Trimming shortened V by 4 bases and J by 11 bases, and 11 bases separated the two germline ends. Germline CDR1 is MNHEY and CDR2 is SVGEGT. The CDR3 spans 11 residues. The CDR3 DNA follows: TGTGCCAGCAGTTCTCAGGGGCCGGCTTTCTTT. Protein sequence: CASSSQGPAFF.

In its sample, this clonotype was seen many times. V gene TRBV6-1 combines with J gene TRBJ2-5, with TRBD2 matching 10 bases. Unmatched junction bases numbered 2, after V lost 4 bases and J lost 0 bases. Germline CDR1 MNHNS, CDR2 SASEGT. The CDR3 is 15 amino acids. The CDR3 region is CASSASGGDQETQYF. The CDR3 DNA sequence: TGTGCCAGCAGTGCCAGCGGGGGGGACCAAGAGACCCAGTACTTC.

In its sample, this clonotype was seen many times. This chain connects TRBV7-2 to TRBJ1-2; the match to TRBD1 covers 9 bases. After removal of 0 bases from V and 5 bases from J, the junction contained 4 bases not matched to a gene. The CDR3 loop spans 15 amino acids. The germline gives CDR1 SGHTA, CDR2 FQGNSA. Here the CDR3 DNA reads TGTGCCAGCAGCTTAGCGGGGACAGGGACTTATGGCTACACCTTC. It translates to CASSLAGTGTYGYTF. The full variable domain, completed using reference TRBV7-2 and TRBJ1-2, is GAGVSQSPSNKVTEKGKDVELRCDPISGHTALYWYRQSLGQGLEFLIYFQGNSAPDKSGLPSDRFSAERTGGSVSTLTIQRTQQEDSAVYLCASSLAGTGTYGYTFGSGTRLTVV.

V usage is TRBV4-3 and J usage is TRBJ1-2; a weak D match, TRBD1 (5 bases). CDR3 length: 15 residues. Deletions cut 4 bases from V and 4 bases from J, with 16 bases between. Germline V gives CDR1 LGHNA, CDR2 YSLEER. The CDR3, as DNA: TGCGCCAGCAGCCCAGACCCCCAGGGCGGCTATGGCTACACCTTC. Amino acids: CASSPDPQGGYGYTF.

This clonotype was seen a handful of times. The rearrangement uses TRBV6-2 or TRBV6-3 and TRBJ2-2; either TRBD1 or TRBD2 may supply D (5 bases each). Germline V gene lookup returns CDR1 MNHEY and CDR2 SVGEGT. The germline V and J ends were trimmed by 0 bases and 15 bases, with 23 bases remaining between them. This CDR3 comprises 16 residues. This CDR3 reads CASSYSGSGTHQGLFF. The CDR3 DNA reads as TGTGCCAGCAGTTACTCGGGCTCCGGGACCCACCAGGGTTTGTTTTTT.

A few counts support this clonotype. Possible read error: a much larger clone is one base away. The CDR3 nucleotides are TGTGCCAGCACTCCGGGACAGCACACTGAAGCTTGCTTT. Encoded protein: CASTPGQHTEACF. The chain recombines TRBV2 with TRBJ1-1; 7 bases line up with TRBD1. Germline V CDR1 and CDR2: SNHLY, FYNNEI. The CDR3 contains 13 residues.

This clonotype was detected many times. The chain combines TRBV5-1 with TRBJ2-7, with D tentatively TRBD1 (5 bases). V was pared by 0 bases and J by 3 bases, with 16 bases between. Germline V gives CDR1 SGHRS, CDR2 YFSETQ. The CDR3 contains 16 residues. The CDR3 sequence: CASSLEESAGYYEQYF. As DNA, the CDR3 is TGCGCCAGCAGCTTGGAAGAGAGCGCAGGGTACTACGAGCAGTACTTC.

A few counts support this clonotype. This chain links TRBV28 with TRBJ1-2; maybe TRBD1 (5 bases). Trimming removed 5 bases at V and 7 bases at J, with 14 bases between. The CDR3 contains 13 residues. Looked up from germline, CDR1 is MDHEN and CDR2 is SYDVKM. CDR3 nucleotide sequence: TGTGCCAGCAGTAGCCCCGGGAGGGGTGGCTACACCTTC. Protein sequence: CASSSPGRGGYTF.

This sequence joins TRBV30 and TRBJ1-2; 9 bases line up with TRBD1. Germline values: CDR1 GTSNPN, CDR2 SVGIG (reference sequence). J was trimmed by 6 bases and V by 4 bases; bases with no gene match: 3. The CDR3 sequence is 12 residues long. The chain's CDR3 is CAWTRTGDGYTF. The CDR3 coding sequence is TGTGCCTGGACACGGACAGGGGATGGCTACACCTTC.

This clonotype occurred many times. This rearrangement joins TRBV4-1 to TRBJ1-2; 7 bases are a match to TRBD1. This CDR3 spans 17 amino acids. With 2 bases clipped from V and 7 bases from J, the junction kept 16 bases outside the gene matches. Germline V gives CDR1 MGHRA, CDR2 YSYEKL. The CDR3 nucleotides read TGCGCCAGCAGCCAACCCAGACAGGGTGGGCCTCGGCTTGGCTACACCTTC. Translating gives CASSQPRQGGPRLGYTF.

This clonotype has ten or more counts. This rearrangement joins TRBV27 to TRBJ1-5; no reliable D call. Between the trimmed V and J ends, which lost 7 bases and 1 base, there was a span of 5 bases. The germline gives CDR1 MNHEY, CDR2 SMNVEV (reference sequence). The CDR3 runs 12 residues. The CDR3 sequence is CASKSSNQPQHF. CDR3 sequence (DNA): TGTGCCAGCAAGTCGAGCAATCAGCCCCAGCATTTT.

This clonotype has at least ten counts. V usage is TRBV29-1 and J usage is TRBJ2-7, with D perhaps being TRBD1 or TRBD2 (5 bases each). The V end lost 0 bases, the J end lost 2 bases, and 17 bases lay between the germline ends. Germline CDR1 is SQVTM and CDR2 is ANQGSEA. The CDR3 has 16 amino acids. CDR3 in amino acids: CSVEDRGTPRPYEQYF. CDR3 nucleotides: TGCAGCGTTGAAGATCGAGGGACCCCTCGACCCTACGAGCAGTACTTC.

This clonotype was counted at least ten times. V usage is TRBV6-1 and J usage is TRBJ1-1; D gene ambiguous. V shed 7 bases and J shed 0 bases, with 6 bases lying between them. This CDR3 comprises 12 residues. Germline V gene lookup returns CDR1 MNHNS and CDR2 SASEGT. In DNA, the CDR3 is TGTGCCAGCACTGGGCTGAACACTGAAGCTTTCTTT. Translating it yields CASTGLNTEAFF.

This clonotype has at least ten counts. CDR3 in DNA: TGCGCCAGCAGCTTTACAGTAGCCTACGAGCAGTACTTC. Protein sequence: CASSFTVAYEQYF. The J gene is TRBJ2-7, the V gene TRBV5-1, with D hard to call. The germline V and J ends were trimmed by 2 bases and 2 bases, with 8 bases remaining between them. The CDR3 spans 13 residues. Germline lookup yields CDR1 SGHRS and CDR2 YFSETQ.